This T cell receptor beta chain was sequenced in a study of T cell repertoires in ileal Crohn's disease. Study-level information: Thiopurines (around 10) or anti-TNF agents (approximately 20) were given postoperatively to about half. The M6 sample came from neoterminal ileum during colonoscopy after surgery.

V lost 0 bases, J lost 5 bases, and 3 bases stayed unmatched. The CDR3 is 16 residues long. Germline V lookup: CDR1 SGHRS, CDR2 YFSETQ. The method was immunoSEQ multiplex PCR; TCRdb's version includes in-frame clones alone and lacks a portion of them. The data contain 7,500 to 9,500 clones, 65% to 80% of them seen just once; the ten biggest clones take up around 20%. The time point was: neoterminal ileum biopsy at postoperative endoscopy, about 6 months after surgery. This TCR came from an adult with Crohn's disease. V is TRBV5-1 and J is TRBJ2-3, with 13 positions matching TRBD2. Sequencing input: ileal tissue. Here the CDR3 reads CASSLGLAGGIDTQYF. CDR3 coding DNA: TGCGCCAGCAGCTTGGGACTAGCGGGGGGAATAGATACGCAGTATTTT.